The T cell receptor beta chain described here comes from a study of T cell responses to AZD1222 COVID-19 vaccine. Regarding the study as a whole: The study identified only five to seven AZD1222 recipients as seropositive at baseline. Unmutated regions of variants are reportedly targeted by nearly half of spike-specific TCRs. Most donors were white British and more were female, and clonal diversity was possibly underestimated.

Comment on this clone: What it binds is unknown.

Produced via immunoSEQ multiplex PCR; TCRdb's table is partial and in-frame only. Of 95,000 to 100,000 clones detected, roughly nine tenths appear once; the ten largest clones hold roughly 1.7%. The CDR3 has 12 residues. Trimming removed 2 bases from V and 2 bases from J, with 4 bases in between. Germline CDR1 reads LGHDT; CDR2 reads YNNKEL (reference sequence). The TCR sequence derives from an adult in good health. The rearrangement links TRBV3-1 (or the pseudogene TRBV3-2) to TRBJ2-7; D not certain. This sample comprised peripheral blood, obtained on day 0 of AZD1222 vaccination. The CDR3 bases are TGTGCCAGCAGCCAACAACCCTACGAGCAGTACTTC. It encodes CASSQQPYEQYF.